These 9 T cell receptor beta chains originate from one sample sequenced in a study of radiotherapy plus CTLA-4 blockade in lung cancer. Profiled with immunoSEQ multiplex PCR; TCRdb holds only in-frame clones, not every one. The sample has about 60,000 clones, under 75% seen once. This specimen was peripheral blood, taken from a patient treated with radiotherapy plus ipilimumab. These receptors all come from a human donor with non-small cell lung cancer whose response to radiotherapy plus ipilimumab could not be evaluated.

The V and J genes are TRBV30 and TRBJ2-4; 12 nucleotides match TRBD2. Losses at the gene ends were 2 bases for V and 0 bases for J; bases not matched to a gene: 11. CDR3 length: 19 residues. Germline V gene lookup returns CDR1 GTSNPN and CDR2 SVGIG (reference sequence). DNA of the CDR3: TGTGCCTGGAGTTTCCGCCCTACTAGCGGGGGGATAGCCAAAAACATTCAGTACTTC. Its translation is CAWSFRPTSGGIAKNIQYF.

CDR3 sequence reads: CASSPQANIVTEAFF. The CDR3, as DNA: TGTGCCAGCAGTCCCCAGGCGAACATAGTAACTGAAGCTTTCTTT. The rearrangement uses TRBV28 and TRBJ1-1, with unresolved D. The length of the CDR3 is 15 residues. Trimming pared 5 bases from V and 5 bases from J, leaving 18 bases between. The germline CDR1 and CDR2 sequences are MDHEN and SYDVKM.

The chain carries TRBV5-1 and TRBJ2-3, with TRBD2 identical over 12 bases. This CDR3 spans 19 amino acids. CDR1 SGHRS and CDR2 YFSETQ come from the germline V gene. The trim removed 3 bases at V and 2 bases at J, leaving 13 bases unmatched. In DNA form, the CDR3 reads TGCGCCAGCAGCTGGCAAGCCTCACTAGCGGGGGGATACACAGATACGCAGTATTTT. Translating gives CASSWQASLAGGYTDTQYF.

This rearrangement joins TRBV13 to TRBJ2-7, with 9 bases lining up with TRBD1. From germline, CDR1 is PRHDT and CDR2 FYEKMQ (reference sequence). V lost 5 bases to trimming and J lost 5 bases; unmatched junction nucleotides: 7. The CDR3 runs 14 residues. In nucleotides, the CDR3 is TGTGCCAGCAGCACGGGACAGGGCCCAAACGAGCAGTACTTC. Its protein product is CASSTGQGPNEQYF.

The rearrangement joins TRBV29-1 to TRBJ1-2; D possibly corresponds to TRBD1 (6 bases). The germline V gene has CDR1 SQVTM and CDR2 ANQGSEA. The V end was cut by 4 bases, the J end by 8 bases, with 17 bases between. This CDR3 is built from 13 residues. CDR3 bases: TGCAGCGTTGGGGTTTCGGTACAGGGAGGCTACACCTTC. This sequence encodes CSVGVSVQGGYTF.

The gene calls are TRBV6-4 and TRBJ2-6; D is possibly TRBD2 (6 bases). V was cut by 5 bases and J by 0 bases, with 8 bases left in between. CDR3 length equals 15 residues. The V gene's germline CDR1 is MRHNA and CDR2 SNTAGT. This CDR3 reads CASSLEGSGANVLTF. The CDR3 DNA follows: TGTGCCAGCAGTTTGGAGGGCTCTGGGGCCAACGTCCTGACTTTC.

The gene calls are TRBV28 and TRBJ1-2; a weak D match, TRBD1 (6 bases). Germline V CDR1 and CDR2: MDHEN, SYDVKM. The CDR3 contains 13 residues. V shed 2 bases and J shed 6 bases, with 10 bases lying between them. CDR3 in DNA: TGTGCCAGCAGTTTAATCAGGGGACATGGCTACACCTTC. It specifies CASSLIRGHGYTF.

This rearrangement joins TRBV6-6 to TRBJ2-7; 7 nucleotides line up with TRBD1. Per the germline V gene, CDR1 is MNHNY and CDR2 is SVGAGI (reference sequence). The CDR3 length is 13 residues. V trimming: 5 bases; J trimming: 3 bases; junction bases outside the gene matches: 4. CDR3 sequence reads: CASSTGQNYEQYF. The DNA for the CDR3 is TGTGCCAGCAGTACGGGACAGAACTACGAGCAGTACTTC.

The chain employs TRBV30 and TRBJ1-2, with TRBD1 as a possible D gene (5 bases). Trimming pared 0 bases from V and 8 bases from J, leaving 13 bases between. The CDR3 has 13 amino acids. The germline V gene encodes CDR1 GTSNPN and CDR2 SVGIG (reference sequence). The CDR3 nucleotides are TGTGCCTGGAGTGTACGCAGGGTCGGCGGCTACACCTTC. Translated, it gives CAWSVRRVGGYTF. Looking up the rest from reference TRBV30 and TRBJ1-2 gives the full variable domain: SQTIHQWPATLVQPVGSPLSLECTVEGTSNPNLYWYRQAAGRGLQLLFYSVGIGQISSEVPQNLSASRPQDRQFILSSKKLLLSDSGFYLCAWSVRRVGGYTFGSGTRLTVV.